The clone carrying this T cell receptor (beta chain) came up a few times. Samples came from axillary lymph nodes draining the breast cancer. The entry originates in a study of breast tumors, draining lymph nodes, adjacent tissues. V was cut by 3 bases and J by 5 bases, with 32 bases left in between. This CDR3 spans 19 amino acids. Germline CDR1 is DFQATT and CDR2 is SNEGSKA (reference sequence). TCRdb reprocessed the multiplex PCR reads via MiXCR and lists one record per CDR3 protein. The top ten hold 0.85% to 1.2% of the sample, which has around 290,000 distinct CDR3 sequences, roughly 31% seen once.

The rearrangement links TRBV20-1 to TRBJ2-7; a possible D gene is TRBD2 (6 bases). This TCR was recovered from a female donor with breast cancer. Some clones in this sample may be carry-over from other donors' samples. Sequencing was carried out using axillary lymph node tissue. The CDR3: CSASHGFWTTGKSADEQYF. CDR3 DNA sequence: TGCAGTGCTAGTCACGGGTTTTGGACTACCGGGAAGTCGGCTGACGAGCAGTACTTC.